The rows below give T cell receptor beta chains drawn from one sample of a study of OX40 agonist ivuxolimab in advanced cancers. The protocol was immunoSEQ multiplex PCR, while the TCRdb copy is restricted to in-frame clones and leaves out a portion. The sample comprises 99,000 or so clones, roughly 94% of which are singletons, and 0.15% to 0.2% rests with the top ten. This specimen consisted of CD4+ or CD8+ T cells sorted from blood, obtained in a trial of the OX40 agonist ivuxolimab. The receptor source for this set is an adult with an advanced solid tumor such as melanoma, head and neck, liver or kidney cancer. Both conserved end residues are part of each CDR3. Each record gives: V gene, J gene, clone size, D gene, CDR3 protein, CDR3 DNA. A D gene is named only where the DNA matches it firmly. Clone size is stated in some rows and not others, as once, few, many or a class when expanded.

>TRBV18|TRBJ2-5|-|-
CASSPLETQYF
TGTGCCAGCTCACCCTTAGAGACCCAGTACTTC
>TRBV4-3|TRBJ1-1|-|-
CASSQGRNTEAFF
TGCGCCAGCAGCCAAGGACGGAACACTGAAGCTTTCTTT
>TRBV6-5|TRBJ2-7|-|TRBD2
CASKRAGGYEQYF
TGTGCCAGCAAAAGGGCGGGGGGCTACGAGCAGTACTTC
>TRBV4-2|TRBJ1-6|few|TRBD1
CASSQRDRADSPLHF
TGTGCCAGCAGCCAGAGGGACAGGGCGGATTCACCCCTCCACTTT
>TRBV27|TRBJ2-7|-|-
CASSPLRTTFDYEQYF
TGTGCCAGCAGTCCGCTTAGGACCACATTCGACTACGAGCAGTACTTC
>TRBV7-3|TRBJ2-2|-|TRBD2
CASSPHAGTSTPGELFF
TGTGCCAGCAGCCCCCATGCCGGGACTAGCACACCCGGGGAGCTGTTTTTT
>TRBV4-1|TRBJ1-5|once|-
CASSQAVGGGQPQHF
TGCGCCAGCAGCCAAGCGGTGGGGGGGGGTCAGCCCCAGCATTTT
>TRBV6-1|TRBJ2-7|-|TRBD1
CASSPQTGGPYEQYF
TGTGCCAGCAGTCCCCAGACAGGGGGCCCCTACGAGCAGTACTTC
>TRBV29-1|TRBJ2-3|-|TRBD1
CSAQGVVTDTQYF
TGCAGCGCTCAGGGGGTCGTCACAGATACGCAGTATTTT
>TRBV5-5|TRBJ2-7|-|-
CASSPASVSYEQYF
TGTGCCAGCAGCCCGGCTTCGGTCTCCTACGAGCAGTACTTC
>TRBV25-1|TRBJ1-2|-|-
CASSVFSNLHGYTF
TGTGCCAGCAGTGTTTTCAGCAATCTCCATGGCTACACCTTC
>TRBV28|TRBJ1-2|-|-
CASSLAGYYGYTF
TGTGCCAGCAGTTTGGCAGGGTACTATGGCTACACCTTC
>TRBV6-1|TRBJ2-3|-|-
CASSEATGLGTQYF
TGTGCCAGCAGTGAAGCCACAGGGTTGGGTACGCAGTATTTT
>TRBV6-6|TRBJ1-3|once|-
CASTQGGSGNTIYF
TGTGCCAGCACCCAAGGGGGCTCTGGAAACACCATATATTTT
>TRBV19|TRBJ1-1|-|TRBD1
CASSLPGQGRTEAFF
TGTGCCAGTAGTTTACCGGGACAGGGGAGAACTGAAGCTTTCTTT
>TRBV10-3|TRBJ1-4|-|-
CAISESGASAGKLFF
TGTGCCATCAGTGAGTCGGGGGCTTCGGCGGGGAAACTGTTTTTT
>TRBV6-6|TRBJ2-1|-|TRBD2
CASSPTSGGYEQFF
TGTGCCAGCAGTCCGACTAGCGGGGGGTATGAGCAGTTCTTC
>TRBV4-1|TRBJ1-2|-|-
CASSQDTEGNGYTF
TGCGCCAGCAGCCAAGATACGGAGGGAAATGGCTACACCTTC
>TRBV9|TRBJ2-2|-|-
CASSVSGARNTGELFF
TGTGCCAGCAGCGTATCTGGGGCCAGGAACACCGGGGAGCTGTTTTTT
>TRBV6-6|TRBJ1-3|-|-
CASLTAGYGNTIYF
TGTGCCAGCCTGACGGCAGGATATGGAAACACCATATATTTT
>TRBV27|TRBJ2-7|-|-
CASSTGTMGQYF
TGTGCCAGCAGTACAGGGACAATGGGGCAGTACTTC
>TRBV4-1|TRBJ1-1|-|-
CASSQGAIQGQNTEAFF
TGCGCCAGCAGCCAAGGGGCAATACAGGGTCAGAACACTGAAGCTTTCTTT
>TRBV10-3|TRBJ2-7|-|-
CAISEGVGQGTYEQYF
TGTGCCATCAGTGAAGGGGTAGGGCAGGGAACCTACGAGCAGTACTTC
>TRBV6-5|TRBJ2-5|-|TRBD1
CASSPDRVQTQYF
TGTGCCAGCAGTCCCGACAGGGTGCAGACCCAGTACTTC
>TRBV6-1|TRBJ2-1|-|-
CASSASGLGEQFF
TGTGCCAGCAGTGCGTCGGGGCTCGGTGAGCAGTTCTTC
>TRBV9|TRBJ2-6|-|-
CASSSRGTGANVLTF
TGTGCCAGCAGCAGCAGGGGCACAGGGGCCAACGTCCTGACTTTC
>TRBV7-9|TRBJ1-1|-|-
CASSPIPLLNTEAFF
TGTGCCAGCAGCCCGATACCCCTATTGAACACTGAAGCTTTCTTT
>TRBV5-1|TRBJ1-5|-|-
CASSLGGMSNQPQHF
TGCGCCAGCAGCTTGGGAGGGATGAGCAATCAGCCCCAGCATTTT
>TRBV18|TRBJ2-1|-|-
CASSPSRGAGEQFF
TGTGCCAGCTCACCGAGTCGTGGGGCGGGTGAGCAGTTCTTC
>TRBV6-5|TRBJ1-1|-|-
CASSYSAGDLEAFF
TGTGCCAGCAGTTACTCGGCCGGAGATCTTGAAGCTTTCTTT
>TRBV18|TRBJ1-4|once|-
CASSRGVGTNEKLFF
TGTGCCAGCTCACGGGGAGTGGGGACTAATGAAAAACTGTTTTTT
>TRBV6-5|TRBJ2-7|-|-
CAIISGRNPYEQYF
TGTGCCATCATAAGCGGGCGGAACCCCTACGAGCAGTACTTC
>TRBV9|TRBJ2-7|-|-
CASSLDFYEQYF
TGTGCCAGCAGCTTAGACTTTTACGAGCAGTACTTC
>TRBV6-6|TRBJ1-1|-|-
CASSYVGLKENTEAFF
TGTGCCAGCAGTTACGTGGGGCTGAAGGAGAACACTGAAGCTTTCTTT
>TRBV7-2|TRBJ1-3|-|-
CASSLGPGRPSGNTIYF
TGTGCCAGCAGCTTAGGCCCTGGACGGCCCTCTGGAAACACCATATATTTT
>TRBV5-1|TRBJ2-1|-|-
CASRTGLSSYNEQFF
TGCGCCAGCAGAACGGGACTTAGCTCCTACAATGAGCAGTTCTTC
>TRBV5-1|TRBJ2-1|-|-
CASSLGQGRNNEQFF
TGCGCCAGCAGCTTGGGTCAGGGCCGCAACAATGAGCAGTTCTTC
>TRBV11-2|TRBJ2-3|-|TRBD2
CASSLEISGGITDTQYF
TGTGCCAGCAGCTTAGAGATTAGCGGGGGCATCACAGATACGCAGTATTTT
>TRBV5-4|TRBJ1-6|-|TRBD1
CASSWGTGMNSPLHF
TGTGCCAGCAGCTGGGGGACAGGGATGAATTCACCCCTCCACTTT
>TRBV27|TRBJ2-2|-|TRBD2
CASSPPRSGSSTGELFF
TGTGCCAGCAGTCCTCCCCGGAGCGGGAGTAGCACCGGGGAGCTGTTTTTT
>TRBV2|TRBJ2-7|-|-
CASGRGVGAYEQYF
TGTGCCAGCGGGAGGGGGGTCGGCGCCTACGAGCAGTACTTC
>TRBV29-1|TRBJ2-1|-|TRBD2
CSSRGPGLEINEQFF
TGCAGCTCCAGGGGACCGGGACTAGAAATCAATGAGCAGTTCTTC
>TRBV7-3|TRBJ1-1|-|-
CASGRHGDTEAFF
TGTGCCAGCGGGAGACACGGGGACACTGAAGCTTTCTTT
>TRBV6-9|TRBJ1-1|-|-
CASSYLGRANTEAFF
TGTGCCAGCAGTTATTTGGGCAGAGCGAACACTGAAGCTTTCTTT
>TRBV28|TRBJ2-5|-|-
CASSSHGTGEQETQYF
TGTGCCAGCAGTTCTCACGGGACTGGGGAACAAGAGACCCAGTACTTC
>TRBV7-2|TRBJ2-7|-|TRBD2
CASSLAHISGRYEQYF
TGTGCCAGCAGCTTAGCGCATATTAGCGGGCGCTACGAGCAGTACTTC
>TRBV9|TRBJ2-3|-|-
CASSAHTDTQYF
TGTGCCAGCAGCGCCCACACAGATACGCAGTATTTT
>TRBV5-6|TRBJ2-3|-|-
CASSPRLTGRTDTQYF
TGTGCCAGCAGCCCTCGGTTGACGGGCAGGACAGATACGCAGTATTTT